This T cell receptor (beta chain) was sequenced during a study of blood T cell repertoires in COVID-19. Patients in Seattle were enrolled during active infection, then followed longitudinally. In the original workflow: For nucleated cells, counts were estimated from reference gene primer amplification. Produced via immunoSEQ multiplex PCR; TCRdb's table is partial and in-frame only. The DNA was the basis for D and trimming; V, J and clone size are from that table. Of 200,000 to 250,000 clones listed, 88% are singletons. This clone was counted a few times. This TCR was recovered from a woman in her 30s with COVID-19, enrolled during active disease. Sequencing used peripheral blood.

As DNA, the CDR3 is TGTGCCAGCAGCCGACTAGCGGGAGGGCCTAAGGGTGAGCAGTTCTTC. Protein sequence: CASSRLAGGPKGEQFF. The chain carries TRBV11-2 and TRBJ2-1, with 14 bases fitting TRBD2. CDR3 length equals 16 residues. The V gene's germline CDR1 is SGHAT and CDR2 FQNNGV. The trim removed 5 bases at V and 9 bases at J, leaving 9 bases unmatched.